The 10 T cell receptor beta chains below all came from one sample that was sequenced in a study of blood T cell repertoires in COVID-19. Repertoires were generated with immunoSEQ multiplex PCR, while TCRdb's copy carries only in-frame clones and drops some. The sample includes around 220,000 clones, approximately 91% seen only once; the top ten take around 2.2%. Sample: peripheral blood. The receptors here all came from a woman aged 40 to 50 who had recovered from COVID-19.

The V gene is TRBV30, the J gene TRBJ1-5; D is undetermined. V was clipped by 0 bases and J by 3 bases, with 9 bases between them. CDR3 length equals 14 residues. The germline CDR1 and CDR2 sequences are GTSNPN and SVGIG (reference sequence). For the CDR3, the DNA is TGTGCCTGGAGTGTCGGAGCCCTCAATCAGCCCCAGCATTTT. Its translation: CAWSVGALNQPQHF.

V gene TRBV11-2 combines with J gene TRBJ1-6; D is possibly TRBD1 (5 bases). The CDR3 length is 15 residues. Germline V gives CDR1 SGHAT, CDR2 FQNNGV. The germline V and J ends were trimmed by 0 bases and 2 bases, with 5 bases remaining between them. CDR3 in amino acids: CASSLDRAYNSPLHF. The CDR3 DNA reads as TGTGCCAGCAGCTTAGACAGGGCCTATAATTCACCCCTCCACTTT.

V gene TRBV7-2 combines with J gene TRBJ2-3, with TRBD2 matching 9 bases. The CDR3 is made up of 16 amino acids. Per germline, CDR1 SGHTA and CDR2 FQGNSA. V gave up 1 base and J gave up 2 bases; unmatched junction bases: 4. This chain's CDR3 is CASSLEVAGATDTQYF. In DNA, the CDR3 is TGTGCCAGCAGCTTAGAGGTAGCGGGGGCCACAGATACGCAGTATTTT.

In DNA, the CDR3 is TGTGCCAGTAGTACTACTAGCGGGAGGGCCCGCGAGCAGTACTTC. Encoded protein: CASSTTSGRAREQYF. The chain has TRBV19 and TRBJ2-7, with TRBD2 matching over 13 bases. J gave up 6 bases and V 4 bases, and 6 bases lay outside the gene matches. This CDR3 comprises 15 residues. CDR1 and CDR2 from the germline V gene are LNHDA and SQIVND (reference sequence). Full variable domain (missing parts from reference TRBV19 and TRBJ2-7): DGGITQSPKYLFRKEGQNVTLSCEQNLNHDAMYWYRQDPGQGLRLIYYSQIVNDFQKGDIAEGYSVSREKKESFPLTVTSAQKNPTAFYLCASSTTSGRAREQYFGPGTRLTVT.

The CDR3 protein is CASSHPAGGRNEQFF. In DNA form, the CDR3 reads TGTGCCAGCAGCCATCCCGCGGGGGGGCGGAATGAGCAGTTCTTC. The chain couples TRBV9 to TRBJ2-1; 9 positions agree with TRBD2. The CDR3 extends over 15 amino acids. J lost 7 bases, V lost 4 bases, and 9 bases had no gene match. Looked up from germline, CDR1 is SGDLS and CDR2 is YYNGEE.

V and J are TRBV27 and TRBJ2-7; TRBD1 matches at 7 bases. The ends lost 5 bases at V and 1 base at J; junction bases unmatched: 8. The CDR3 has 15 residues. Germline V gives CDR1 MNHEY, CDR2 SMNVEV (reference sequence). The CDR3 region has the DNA TGTGCCAGCAGTCCAGAGTACAGGGGTTCCTACGAGCAGTACTTC. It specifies CASSPEYRGSYEQYF.

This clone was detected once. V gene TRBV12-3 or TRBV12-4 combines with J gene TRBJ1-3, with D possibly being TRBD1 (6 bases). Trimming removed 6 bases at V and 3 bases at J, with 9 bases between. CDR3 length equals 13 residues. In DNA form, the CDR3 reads TGTGCCAGCAGCCACAGGGATGGAAACACCATATATTTT. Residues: CASSHRDGNTIYF.

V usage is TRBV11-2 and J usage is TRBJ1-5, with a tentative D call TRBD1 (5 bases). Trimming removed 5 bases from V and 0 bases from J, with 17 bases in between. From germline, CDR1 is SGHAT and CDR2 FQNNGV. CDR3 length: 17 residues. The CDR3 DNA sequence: TGTGCCAGCAGCCCGCAGGGTGGGGGGTTTAGCAATCAGCCCCAGCATTTT. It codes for CASSPQGGGFSNQPQHF.

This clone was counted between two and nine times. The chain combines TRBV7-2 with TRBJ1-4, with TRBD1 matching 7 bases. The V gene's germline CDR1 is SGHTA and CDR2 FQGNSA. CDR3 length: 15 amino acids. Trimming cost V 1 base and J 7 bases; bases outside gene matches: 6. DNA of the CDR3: TGTGCCAGCAGCTTAGGACAGGGTGTTACTGAAAAACTGTTTTTT. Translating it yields CASSLGQGVTEKLFF.

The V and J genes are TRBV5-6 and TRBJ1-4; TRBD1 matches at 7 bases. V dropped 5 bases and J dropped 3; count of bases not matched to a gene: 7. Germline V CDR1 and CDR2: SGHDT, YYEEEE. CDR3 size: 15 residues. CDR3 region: CASSLEQGSNEKLFF. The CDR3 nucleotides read TGTGCCAGCAGTCTGGAACAGGGGTCTAATGAAAAACTGTTTTTT.